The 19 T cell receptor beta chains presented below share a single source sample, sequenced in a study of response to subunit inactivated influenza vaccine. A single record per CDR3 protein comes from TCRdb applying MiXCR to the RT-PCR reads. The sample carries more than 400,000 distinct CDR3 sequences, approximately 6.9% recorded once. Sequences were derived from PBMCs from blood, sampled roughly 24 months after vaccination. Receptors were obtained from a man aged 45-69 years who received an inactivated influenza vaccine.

The CDR3 DNA reads as TGTGCCAGCAGCTCTAAAGTCCCCCAGGGGGTCCATGAGCAGTTCTTC. It is translated as CASSSKVPQGVHEQFF. This rearrangement joins TRBV5-6 to TRBJ2-1; TRBD1 aligns across 7 bases. The CDR3 extends over 16 amino acids. Trimming cost V 3 bases and J 8 bases; bases outside gene matches: 14. Germline V gene sequence: CDR1 SGHDT, CDR2 YYEEEE.

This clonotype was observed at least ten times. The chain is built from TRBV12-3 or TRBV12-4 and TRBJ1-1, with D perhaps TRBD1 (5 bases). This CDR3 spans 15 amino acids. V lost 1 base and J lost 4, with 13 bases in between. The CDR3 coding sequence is TGTGCCAGCAGTTTAGGGGGCTCAATCTTCACTGAAGCTTTCTTT. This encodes CASSLGGSIFTEAFF.

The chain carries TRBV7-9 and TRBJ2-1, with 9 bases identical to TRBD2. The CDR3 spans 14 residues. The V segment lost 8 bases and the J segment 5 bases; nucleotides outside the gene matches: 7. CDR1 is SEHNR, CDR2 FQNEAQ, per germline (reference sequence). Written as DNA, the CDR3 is TGTGCCAGCCAAGCGGGAGGACGAAACAATGAGCAGTTCTTC. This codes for CASQAGGRNNEQFF.

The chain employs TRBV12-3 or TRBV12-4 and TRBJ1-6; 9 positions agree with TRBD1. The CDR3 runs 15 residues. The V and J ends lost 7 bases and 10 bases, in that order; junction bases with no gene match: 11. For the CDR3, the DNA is TGTGCCAGCACCATCACGGGACAGGGACGCTCACCCCTCCACTTT. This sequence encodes CASTITGQGRSPLHF.

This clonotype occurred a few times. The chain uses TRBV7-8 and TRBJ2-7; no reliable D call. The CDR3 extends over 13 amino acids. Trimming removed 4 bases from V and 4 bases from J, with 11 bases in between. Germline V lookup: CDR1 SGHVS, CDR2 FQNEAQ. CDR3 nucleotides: TGTGCCAGCAGCTATGCGGAGCTGTACGAGCAGTACTTC. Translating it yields CASSYAELYEQYF. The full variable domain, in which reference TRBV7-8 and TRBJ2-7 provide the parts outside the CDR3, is GAGVSQSPRYKVAKRGQDVALRCDPISGHVSLFWYQQALGQGPEFLTYFQNEAQLDKSGLPSDRFFAERPEGSVSTLKIQRTQQEDSAVYLCASSYAELYEQYFGPGTRLTVT.

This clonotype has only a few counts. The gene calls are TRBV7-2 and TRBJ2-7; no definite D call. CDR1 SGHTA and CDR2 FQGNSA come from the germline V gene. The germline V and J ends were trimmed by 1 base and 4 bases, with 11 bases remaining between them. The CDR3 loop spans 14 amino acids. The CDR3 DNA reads TGTGCCAGCAGCTTAGGGGCAGTGGATTACGAGCAGTACTTC. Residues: CASSLGAVDYEQYF.

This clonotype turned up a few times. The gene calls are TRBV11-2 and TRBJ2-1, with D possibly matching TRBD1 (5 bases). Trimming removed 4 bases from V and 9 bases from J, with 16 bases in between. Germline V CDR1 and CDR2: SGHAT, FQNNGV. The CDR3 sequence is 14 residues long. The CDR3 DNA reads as TGTGCCAGCAGCTCAGACAGCCTCTCGGGTGAGCAGTTCTTC. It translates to CASSSDSLSGEQFF.

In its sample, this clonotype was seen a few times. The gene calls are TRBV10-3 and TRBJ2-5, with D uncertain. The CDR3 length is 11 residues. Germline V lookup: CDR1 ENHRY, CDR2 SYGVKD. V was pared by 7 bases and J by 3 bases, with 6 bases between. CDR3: CAIKGEETQYF. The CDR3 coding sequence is TGTGCCATCAAAGGAGAAGAGACCCAGTACTTC.

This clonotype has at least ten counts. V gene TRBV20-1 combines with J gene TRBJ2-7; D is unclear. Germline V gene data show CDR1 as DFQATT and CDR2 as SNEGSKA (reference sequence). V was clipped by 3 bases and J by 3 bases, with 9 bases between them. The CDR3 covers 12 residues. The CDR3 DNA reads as TGCAGTGCTAGCTTAGGCTACTACGAGCAGTACTTC. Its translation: CSASLGYYEQYF.

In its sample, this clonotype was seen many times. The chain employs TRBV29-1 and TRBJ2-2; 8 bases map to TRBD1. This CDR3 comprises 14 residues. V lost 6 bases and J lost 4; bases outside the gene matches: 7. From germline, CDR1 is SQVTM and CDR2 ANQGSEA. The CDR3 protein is CSVSRTGSTGELFF. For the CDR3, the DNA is TGCAGCGTGTCGAGGACAGGGTCCACCGGGGAGCTGTTTTTT.

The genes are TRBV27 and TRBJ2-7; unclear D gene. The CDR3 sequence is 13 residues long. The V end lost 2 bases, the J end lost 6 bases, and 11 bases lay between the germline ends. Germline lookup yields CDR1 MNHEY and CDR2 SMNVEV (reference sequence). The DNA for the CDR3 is TGTGCCAGCAGTTTAGACACCGTCAGCGAGCAGTACTTC. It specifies CASSLDTVSEQYF.

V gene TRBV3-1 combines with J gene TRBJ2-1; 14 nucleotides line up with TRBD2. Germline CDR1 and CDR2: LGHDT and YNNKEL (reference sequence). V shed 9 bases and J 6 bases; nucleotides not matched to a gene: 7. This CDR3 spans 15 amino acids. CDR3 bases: TGTGCCAGTAAAAGGGGGACTAGCGGGAGCAATGAGCAGTTCTTC. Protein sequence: CASKRGTSGSNEQFF.

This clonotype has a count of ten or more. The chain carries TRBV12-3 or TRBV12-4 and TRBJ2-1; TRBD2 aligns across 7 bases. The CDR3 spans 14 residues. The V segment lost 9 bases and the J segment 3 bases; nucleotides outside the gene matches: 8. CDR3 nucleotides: TGTGCCAGTCAGGTGGCGGGGGACTACAATGAGCAGTTCTTC. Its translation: CASQVAGDYNEQFF.

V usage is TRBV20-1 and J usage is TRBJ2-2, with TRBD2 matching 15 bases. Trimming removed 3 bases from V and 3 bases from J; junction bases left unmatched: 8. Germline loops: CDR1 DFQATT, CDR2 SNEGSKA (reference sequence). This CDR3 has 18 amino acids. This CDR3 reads CSASPGTSGRRYTGELFF. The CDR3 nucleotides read TGCAGTGCTAGCCCCGGGACTAGCGGGAGGAGGTACACCGGGGAGCTGTTTTTT.

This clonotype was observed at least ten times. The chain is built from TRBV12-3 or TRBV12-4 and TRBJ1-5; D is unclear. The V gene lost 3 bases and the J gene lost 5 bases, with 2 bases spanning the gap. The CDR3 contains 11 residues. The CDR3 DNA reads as TGTGCCAGCAGTTTTTATCAGCCCCAGCATTTT. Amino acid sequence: CASSFYQPQHF.

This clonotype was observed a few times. The CDR3 nucleotides are TGTGCCAGCAGCTTCAGACAGGCGAACACCGGGGAGCTGTTTTTT. This codes for CASSFRQANTGELFF. The chain combines TRBV11-2 with TRBJ2-2, with D possibly matching TRBD1 (6 bases). CDR1 is SGHAT and CDR2 is FQNNGV in the germline V gene. The CDR3 length is 15 residues. V shed 3 bases and J shed 0 bases, with 8 bases lying between them.

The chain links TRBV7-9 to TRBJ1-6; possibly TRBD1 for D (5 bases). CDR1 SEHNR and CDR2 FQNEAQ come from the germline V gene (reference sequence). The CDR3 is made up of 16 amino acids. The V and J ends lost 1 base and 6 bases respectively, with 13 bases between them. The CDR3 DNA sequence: TGTGCCAGCAGCTTAGGACGGGGCCCGTCTAATTCACCCCTCCACTTT. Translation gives CASSLGRGPSNSPLHF.

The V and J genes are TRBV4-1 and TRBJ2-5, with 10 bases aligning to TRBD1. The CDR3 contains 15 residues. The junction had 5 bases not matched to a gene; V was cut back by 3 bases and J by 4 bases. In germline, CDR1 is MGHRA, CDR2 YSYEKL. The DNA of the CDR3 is TGCGCCAGCAGCCATCCCGGGACAGGGGTAGAGACCCAGTACTTC. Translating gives CASSHPGTGVETQYF.

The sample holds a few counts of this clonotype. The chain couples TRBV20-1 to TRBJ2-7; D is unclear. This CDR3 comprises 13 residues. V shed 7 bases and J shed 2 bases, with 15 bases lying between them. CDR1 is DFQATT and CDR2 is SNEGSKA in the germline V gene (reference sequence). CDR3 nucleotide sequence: TGCAGTGGAACACCAACGGCTACCTACGAGCAGTACTTC. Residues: CSGTPTATYEQYF.